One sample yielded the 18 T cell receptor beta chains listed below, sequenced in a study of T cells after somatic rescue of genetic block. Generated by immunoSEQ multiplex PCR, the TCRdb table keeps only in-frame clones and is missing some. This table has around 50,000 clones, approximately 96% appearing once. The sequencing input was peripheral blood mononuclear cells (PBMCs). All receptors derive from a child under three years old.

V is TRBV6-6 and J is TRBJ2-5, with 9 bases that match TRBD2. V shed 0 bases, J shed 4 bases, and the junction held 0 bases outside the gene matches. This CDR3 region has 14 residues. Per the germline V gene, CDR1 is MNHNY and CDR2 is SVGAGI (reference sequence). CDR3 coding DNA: TGTGCCAGCAGTTACTCTAGCGGGAGAGAGACCCAGTACTTC. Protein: CASSYSSGRETQYF.

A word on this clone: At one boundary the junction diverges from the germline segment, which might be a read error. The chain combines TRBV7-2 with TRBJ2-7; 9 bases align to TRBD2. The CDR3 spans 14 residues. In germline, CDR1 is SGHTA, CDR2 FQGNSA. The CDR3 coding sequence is TGTGCCAGCAGCATAGCGGGAGTCTCCTACGAGCAGTACTTC. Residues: CASSIAGVSYEQYF.

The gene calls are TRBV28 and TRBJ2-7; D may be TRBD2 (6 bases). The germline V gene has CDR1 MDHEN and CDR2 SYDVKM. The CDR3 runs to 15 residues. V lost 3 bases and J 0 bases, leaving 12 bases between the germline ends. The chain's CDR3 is CASSLSGLSSYEQYF. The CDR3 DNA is TGTGCCAGCAGTTTGAGCGGGCTGAGCTCCTACGAGCAGTACTTC.

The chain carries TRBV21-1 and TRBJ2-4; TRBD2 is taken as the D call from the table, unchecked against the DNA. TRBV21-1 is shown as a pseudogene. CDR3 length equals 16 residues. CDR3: CASSKDCEGGQNIQYF. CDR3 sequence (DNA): TGTGCCAGCAGCAAAGATTGCGAGGGCGGCCAAAACATTCAGTACTTC.

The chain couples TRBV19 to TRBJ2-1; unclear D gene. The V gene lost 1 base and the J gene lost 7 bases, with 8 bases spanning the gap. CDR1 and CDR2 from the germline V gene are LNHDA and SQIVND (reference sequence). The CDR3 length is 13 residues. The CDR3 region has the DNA TGTGCCAGTAGTATAGGGGTAGAGAATGAGCAGTTCTTC. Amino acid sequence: CASSIGVENEQFF.

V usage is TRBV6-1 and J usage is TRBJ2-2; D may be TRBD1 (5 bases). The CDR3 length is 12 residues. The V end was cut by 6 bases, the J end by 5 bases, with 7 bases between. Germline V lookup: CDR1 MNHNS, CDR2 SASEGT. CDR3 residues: CASRGATGELFF. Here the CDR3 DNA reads TGTGCCAGCAGAGGGGCGACCGGGGAGCTGTTTTTT.

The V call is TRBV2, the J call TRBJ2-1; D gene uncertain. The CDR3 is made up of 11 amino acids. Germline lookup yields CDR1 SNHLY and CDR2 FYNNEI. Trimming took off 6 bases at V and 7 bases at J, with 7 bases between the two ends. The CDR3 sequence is CASSLSNEQFF. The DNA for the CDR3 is TGTGCCAGCAGCCTCAGTAATGAGCAGTTCTTC.

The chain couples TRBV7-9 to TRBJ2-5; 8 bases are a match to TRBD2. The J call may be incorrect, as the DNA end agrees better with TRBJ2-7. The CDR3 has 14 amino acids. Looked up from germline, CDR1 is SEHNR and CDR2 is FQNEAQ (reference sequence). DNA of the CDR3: TGTGCCAGCAGCTTATACGGGAGGGGGTACGAGCAGTACTTC. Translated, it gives CASSLYGRGYEQYF.

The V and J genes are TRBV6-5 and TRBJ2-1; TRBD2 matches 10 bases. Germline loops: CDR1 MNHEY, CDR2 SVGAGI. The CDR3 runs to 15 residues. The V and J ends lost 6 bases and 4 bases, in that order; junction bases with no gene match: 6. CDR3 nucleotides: TGTGCCAGCAGCTCAAGACTAGCGGGTTACAATGAGCAGTTCTTC. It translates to CASSSRLAGYNEQFF.

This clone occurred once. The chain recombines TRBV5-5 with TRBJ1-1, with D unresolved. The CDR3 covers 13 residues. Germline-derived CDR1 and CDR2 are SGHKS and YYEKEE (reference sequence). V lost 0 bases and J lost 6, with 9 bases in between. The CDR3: CASSLANGSEAFF. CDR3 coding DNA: TGTGCCAGCAGCTTGGCCAACGGGTCTGAAGCTTTCTTT.

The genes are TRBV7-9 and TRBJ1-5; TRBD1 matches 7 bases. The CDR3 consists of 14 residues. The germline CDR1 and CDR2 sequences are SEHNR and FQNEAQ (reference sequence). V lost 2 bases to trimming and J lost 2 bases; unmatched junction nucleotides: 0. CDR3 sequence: CASSLTGGNQPQHF. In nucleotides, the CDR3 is TGTGCCAGCAGCTTAACAGGGGGCAATCAGCCCCAGCATTTT. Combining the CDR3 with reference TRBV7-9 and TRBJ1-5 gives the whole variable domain DTGVSQNPRHKITKRGQNVTFRCDPISEHNRLYWYRQTLGQGPEFLTYFQNEAQLEKSRLLSDRFSAERPKGSFSTLEIQRTEQGDSAMYLCASSLTGGNQPQHFGDGTRLSIL.

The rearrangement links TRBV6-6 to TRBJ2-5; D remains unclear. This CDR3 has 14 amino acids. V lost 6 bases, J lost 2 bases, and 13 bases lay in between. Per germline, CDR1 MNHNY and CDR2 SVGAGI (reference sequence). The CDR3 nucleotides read TGTGCCAGCAGCTTTTGGCCAGGACAAGAGACCCAGTACTTC. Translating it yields CASSFWPGQETQYF.

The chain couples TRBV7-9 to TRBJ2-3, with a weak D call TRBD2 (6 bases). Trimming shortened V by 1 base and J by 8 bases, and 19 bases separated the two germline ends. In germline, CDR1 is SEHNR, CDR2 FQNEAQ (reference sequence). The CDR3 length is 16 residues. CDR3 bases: TGTGCCAGCAGCTTAGACGGTACGACTAGTCGGGGTACGCAGTATTTT. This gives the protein CASSLDGTTSRGTQYF.

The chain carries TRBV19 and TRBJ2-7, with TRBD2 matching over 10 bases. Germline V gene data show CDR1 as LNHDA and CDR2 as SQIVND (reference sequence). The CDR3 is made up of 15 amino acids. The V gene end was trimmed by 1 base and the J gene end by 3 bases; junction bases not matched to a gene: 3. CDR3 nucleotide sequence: TGTGCCAGTAGTATAGCTAGCGGGAGCGGCTACGAGCAGTACTTC. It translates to CASSIASGSGYEQYF. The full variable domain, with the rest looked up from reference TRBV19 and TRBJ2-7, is DGGITQSPKYLFRKEGQNVTLSCEQNLNHDAMYWYRQDPGQGLRLIYYSQIVNDFQKGDIAEGYSVSREKKESFPLTVTSAQKNPTAFYLCASSIASGSGYEQYFGPGTRLTVT.

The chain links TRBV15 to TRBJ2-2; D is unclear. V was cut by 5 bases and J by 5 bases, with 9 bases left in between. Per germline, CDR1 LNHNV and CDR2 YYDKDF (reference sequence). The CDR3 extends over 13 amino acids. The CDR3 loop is CATSPLGTGELFF. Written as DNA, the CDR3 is TGTGCCACCAGCCCGCTAGGGACCGGGGAGCTGTTTTTT.

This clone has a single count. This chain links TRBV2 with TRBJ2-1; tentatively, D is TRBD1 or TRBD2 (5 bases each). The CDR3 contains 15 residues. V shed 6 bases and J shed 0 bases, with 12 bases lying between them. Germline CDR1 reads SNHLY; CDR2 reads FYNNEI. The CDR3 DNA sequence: TGTGCCAGCAGGAGAGGGGTAAGCTCCTACAATGAGCAGTTCTTC. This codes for CASRRGVSSYNEQFF.

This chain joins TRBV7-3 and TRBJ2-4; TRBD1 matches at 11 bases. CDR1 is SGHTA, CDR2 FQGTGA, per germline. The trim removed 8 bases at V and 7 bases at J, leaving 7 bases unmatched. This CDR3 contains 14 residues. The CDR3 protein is CASAKDRGQNIQYF. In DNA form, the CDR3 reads TGTGCCAGCGCTAAGGACAGGGGGCAGAACATTCAGTACTTC.

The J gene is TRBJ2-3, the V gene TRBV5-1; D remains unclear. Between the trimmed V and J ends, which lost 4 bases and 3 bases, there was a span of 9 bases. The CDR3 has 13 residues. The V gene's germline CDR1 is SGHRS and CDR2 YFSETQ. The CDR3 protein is CASSGYSTDTQYF. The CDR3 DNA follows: TGCGCCAGCAGCGGCTACAGTACAGATACGCAGTATTTT.